Listed below are T cell receptor beta chains from one sample, sequenced in a study of blood T cells in healthy people across ages. TCRdb re-analysed the 5' RACE reads in MiXCR, keeping a single row per CDR3 protein. This sample has hundreds of thousands of distinct CDR3 sequences; roughly 60% occur once, and the top ten carry around 22%. Sequencing input: blood. These TCRs come from a man under 40 in good health. Both conserved end residues are part of each CDR3. D genes are given only for firm matches. Clone size is given for some rows only: seen once, a few or many times, or a class if the clone is expanded.

DNA: TGTGCCATCAGGACTAGCGTCGCCTTCAATGAGCAGTTCTTC; CDR3: CAIRTSVAFNEQFF; size: NA; J: TRBJ2-1; V: TRBV10-3; D: TRBD2
DNA: TGTGCCAGCGAGCGGGGGCCCACAGATACGCAGTATTTT; CDR3: CASERGPTDTQYF; size: NA; J: TRBJ2-3; V: TRBV6-2/TRBV6-3; D: TRBD2
DNA: TGTGCCAGCAGCCAGACAGGGGCCTCGGGTTCACCCCTCCACTTT; CDR3: CASSQTGASGSPLHF; size: NA; J: TRBJ1-6; V: TRBV12-3/TRBV12-4; D: TRBD1
DNA: TGCAGTGCTAGTCCGACAGCTAACTATGGCTACACCTTC; CDR3: CSASPTANYGYTF; size: NA; J: TRBJ1-2; V: TRBV20-1; D: NA
DNA: TGTGCCAGCAGTGTGGGGGCCGAGGCGGGGGAGCTGTTTTTT; CDR3: CASSVGAEAGELFF; size: NA; J: TRBJ2-2; V: TRBV6-2/TRBV6-3; D: NA
DNA: TGTGCCAGCAAGGGGGACCTCGGCTACACCTTC; CDR3: CASKGDLGYTF; size: NA; J: TRBJ1-2; V: TRBV2; D: NA
DNA: TGTGCCAGCAGTTATGGGGACACCTACGAGCAGTACTTC; CDR3: CASSYGDTYEQYF; size: few; J: TRBJ2-7; V: TRBV6-2/TRBV6-3; D: NA
DNA: TGTGCCAGCAGCACCCGACTAGCGGGGCGGATCCACGAGCAGTACTTC; CDR3: CASSTRLAGRIHEQYF; size: NA; J: TRBJ2-7; V: TRBV5-5; D: TRBD2
DNA: TGTGCCAGCATCGGGGGCGGGAGCTACAATGAGCAGTTCTTC; CDR3: CASIGGGSYNEQFF; size: few; J: TRBJ2-1; V: TRBV6-2/TRBV6-3; D: NA
DNA: TGCAGTGCTAAACCGGGACCGGTATCCTACGAGCAGTACTTC; CDR3: CSAKPGPVSYEQYF; size: NA; J: TRBJ2-7; V: TRBV20-1; D: NA
DNA: TGTGCCAGCAGCTTAGCCAGAGGGGGTAATTCACCCCTCCACTTT; CDR3: CASSLARGGNSPLHF; size: NA; J: TRBJ1-6; V: TRBV7-2; D: NA
DNA: TGTGCCAGCAGTGATGATTTCCGATTAAACATTCAGTACTTC; CDR3: CASSDDFRLNIQYF; size: NA; J: TRBJ2-4; V: TRBV2; D: NA
DNA: TGTGCCAGCACCATCAGGGCGCTAGTGGGTGATACGCAGTATTTT; CDR3: CASTIRALVGDTQYF; size: NA; J: TRBJ2-3; V: TRBV7-9; D: NA
DNA: TGTGCCAGCAGTTTAGGACATCTCAACACCGGGGAACTGTTTTTT; CDR3: CASSLGHLNTGELFF; size: NA; J: TRBJ2-2; V: TRBV28; D: NA
DNA: TGTGCCAGCAGTTACAGGGGGATCAATTCACCCCTCCACTTT; CDR3: CASSYRGINSPLHF; size: NA; J: TRBJ1-6; V: TRBV9; D: TRBD1
DNA: TGCAGCGTAGTCCAGAGTTCTGGCTACACCTTC; CDR3: CSVVQSSGYTF; size: few; J: TRBJ1-2; V: TRBV29-1; D: NA
DNA: TGTGCCAGCAGCGGGCCGAATAGCTCACCCCTCCACTTT; CDR3: CASSGPNSSPLHF; size: NA; J: TRBJ1-6; V: TRBV6-5; D: NA
DNA: TGTGCCAGCAGTTTTCTCTCGATAGTACCATTTGATGAAAAACTGTTTTTT; CDR3: CASSFLSIVPFDEKLFF; size: NA; J: TRBJ1-4; V: TRBV12-3/TRBV12-4; D: NA
DNA: TGTGCCAGCAGCTTGACTAGCGGGGGGACCTCCTACAATGAGCAGTACTTC; CDR3: CASSLTSGGTSYNEQYF; size: NA; J: TRBJ2-7; V: TRBV5-5; D: TRBD2
DNA: TGTGCCAGCACCCCGGGACTAGCCCAAGAGACCCAGTACTTC; CDR3: CASTPGLAQETQYF; size: few; J: TRBJ2-5; V: TRBV12-3/TRBV12-4; D: TRBD2
DNA: TGTGCCAGCCTTGGGGGCGGGGGGACCACACCCGATACGCAGTATTTT; CDR3: CASLGGGGTTPDTQYF; size: NA; J: TRBJ2-3; V: TRBV7-9; D: TRBD2
DNA: TGTGCCAGCAGCCAACGGACTAGCGGGAGTTCAAGGTCATCCTACGAGCAGTACTTC; CDR3: CASSQRTSGSSRSSYEQYF; size: many; J: TRBJ2-7; V: TRBV7-2; D: TRBD2
DNA: TGTGCCAGCAGTTATGACTCTACCCCGAACACCGGGGAGCTGTTTTTT; CDR3: CASSYDSTPNTGELFF; size: NA; J: TRBJ2-2; V: TRBV6-5; D: NA
DNA: TGTGCCACATCCCAGGCAGGTGGGCTGGAGACCCAGTACTTC; CDR3: CATSQAGGLETQYF; size: NA; J: TRBJ2-5; V: TRBV10-3; D: NA
DNA: TGTGCCGCGTCGGGCGGATACGAGCAGTACTTC; CDR3: CAASGGYEQYF; size: NA; J: TRBJ2-7; V: TRBV6-6; D: NA
DNA: TGTGCCAGCAGTTACCCAGACAATGAGCAGTTCTTC; CDR3: CASSYPDNEQFF; size: NA; J: TRBJ2-1; V: TRBV6-5; D: NA
DNA: TGCGCCAGCAGCTTTACTCGCGGTCCCTACGAGCAGTACTTC; CDR3: CASSFTRGPYEQYF; size: NA; J: TRBJ2-7; V: TRBV5-1; D: NA
DNA: TGTGCCAGCAGCTTCCCAGTGAGTAGCGGAGAGACAGATACGCAGTATTTT; CDR3: CASSFPVSSGETDTQYF; size: few; J: TRBJ2-3; V: TRBV7-9; D: NA
DNA: TGTGCCAGCAGTGAATCCGATAGATCGCTAAACTACGAGCAGTACTTC; CDR3: CASSESDRSLNYEQYF; size: once; J: TRBJ2-7; V: TRBV25-1; D: NA
DNA: TGCAGTGCTAGAGACGAGGGGGCCAGCGATGAGCAGTTCTTC; CDR3: CSARDEGASDEQFF; size: few; J: TRBJ2-1; V: TRBV20-1; D: TRBD1
DNA: TGTGCCAGCAGCTCGCCAGACACAGGGGTACTCACAGATACGCAGTATTTT; CDR3: CASSSPDTGVLTDTQYF; size: once; J: TRBJ2-3; V: TRBV11-1; D: TRBD1
DNA: TGTGCCAGCAGCTTAGCGAAGACGGTAACCTCTGGGGCCAACGTCCTGACTTTC; CDR3: CASSLAKTVTSGANVLTF; size: NA; J: TRBJ2-6; V: TRBV7-2; D: NA
DNA: TGTGCCAGCAGCTCCGCGGATAGGCGGGAGGGCGCGTACAATGAGCAGTACTTC; CDR3: CASSSADRREGAYNEQYF; size: NA; J: TRBJ2-7; V: TRBV7-9; D: TRBD2
DNA: TGCGCCAGCAGCTTGGAGTGGGGGGCAGTATACAATGAGCAGTTCTTC; CDR3: CASSLEWGAVYNEQFF; size: NA; J: TRBJ2-1; V: TRBV5-1; D: NA
DNA: TGTGCCAGCAGCCGAGCGCGCGTTGAGCAGTTCTTC; CDR3: CASSRARVEQFF; size: NA; J: TRBJ2-1; V: TRBV12-3/TRBV12-4; D: NA
DNA: TGTGCCAGCATGCCCTCAGGGGGAGCCAAAAACATTCAGTACTTC; CDR3: CASMPSGGAKNIQYF; size: few; J: TRBJ2-4; V: TRBV25-1; D: TRBD1
DNA: TGCAGCGTTGTGGGTGTTTACACAGATACGCAGTATTTT; CDR3: CSVVGVYTDTQYF; size: many; J: TRBJ2-3; V: TRBV29-1; D: NA
DNA: TGTGCCAGCAGCTTACCGGTAGGGTTCAATTCACCCCTCCACTTT; CDR3: CASSLPVGFNSPLHF; size: NA; J: TRBJ1-6; V: TRBV7-2; D: NA
DNA: TGTGCCAGCAGGAGGGAAAGGGAGACCCAGTACTTC; CDR3: CASRRERETQYF; size: NA; J: TRBJ2-5; V: TRBV7-2; D: NA
DNA: TGTGCCAGCAGTTTATTGAAGTCTAGTGAGCAGTTCTTC; CDR3: CASSLLKSSEQFF; size: NA; J: TRBJ2-1; V: TRBV28; D: NA
DNA: TGTGCCATCAGTGAGGTCTTAGACGGGGAGCTGTTTTTT; CDR3: CAISEVLDGELFF; size: NA; J: TRBJ2-2; V: TRBV10-3; D: NA
DNA: TGCAGCGTAAAACAGAACTACGAGCAGTACTTC; CDR3: CSVKQNYEQYF; size: few; J: TRBJ2-7; V: TRBV29-1; D: NA
DNA: TGTGCCAGCAGTCCTAATCCAAGGAACACTGAAGCTTTCTTT; CDR3: CASSPNPRNTEAFF; size: NA; J: TRBJ1-1; V: TRBV13; D: NA
DNA: TGCGCCAGCAGCCAGCGAAGCGGGGAGTTGCACAATGAGCAGTTCTTC; CDR3: CASSQRSGELHNEQFF; size: NA; J: TRBJ2-1; V: TRBV4-3; D: TRBD2
DNA: TGTGCCGTACGGGGACTAGGGAGGGATACGCAGTATTTT; CDR3: CAVRGLGRDTQYF; size: NA; J: TRBJ2-3; V: TRBV27; D: TRBD2